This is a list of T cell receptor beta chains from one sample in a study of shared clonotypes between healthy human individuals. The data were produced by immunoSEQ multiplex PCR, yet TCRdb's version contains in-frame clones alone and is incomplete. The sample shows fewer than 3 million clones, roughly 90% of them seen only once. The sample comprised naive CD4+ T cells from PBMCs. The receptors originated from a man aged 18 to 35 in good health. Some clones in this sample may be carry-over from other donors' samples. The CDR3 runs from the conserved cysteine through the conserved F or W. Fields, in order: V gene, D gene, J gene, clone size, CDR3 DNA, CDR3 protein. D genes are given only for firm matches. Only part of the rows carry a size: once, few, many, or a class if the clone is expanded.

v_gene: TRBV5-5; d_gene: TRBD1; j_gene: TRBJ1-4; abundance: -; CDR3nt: TGTGCCAGCAGGCGCCAGGGACAGGGTGGAGAAAAACTGTTTTTT; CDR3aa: CASRRQGQGGEKLFF
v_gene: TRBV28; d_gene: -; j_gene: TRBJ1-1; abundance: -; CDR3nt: TGTGCCAGTCTACACATCCAGGGCAGAGGAGACACTGAAGCTTTCTTT; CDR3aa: CASLHIQGRGDTEAFF
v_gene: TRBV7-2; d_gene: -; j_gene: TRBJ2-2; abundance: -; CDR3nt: TGTGCCAGCAGCAGAGGGGACACGAACACCGGGGAGCTGTTTTTT; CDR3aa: CASSRGDTNTGELFF
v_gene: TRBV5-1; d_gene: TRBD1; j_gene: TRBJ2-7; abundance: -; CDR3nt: TGCGCCAGCAGCTCCCCAGACAGGGGGCAGGGAAACGAGCAGTACTTC; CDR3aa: CASSSPDRGQGNEQYF
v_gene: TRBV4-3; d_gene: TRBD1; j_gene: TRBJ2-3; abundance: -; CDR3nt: TGCGCCAGCAGCCTCCGGGACAGGGTGACAGATACGCAGTATTTT; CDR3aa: CASSLRDRVTDTQYF
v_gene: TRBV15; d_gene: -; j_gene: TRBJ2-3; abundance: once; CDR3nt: TGTGCCACCAGCAGTGGGGTATGGGGGGCGGCTAAAATCACAGATACGCAGTATTTT; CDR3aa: CATSSGVWGAAKITDTQYF
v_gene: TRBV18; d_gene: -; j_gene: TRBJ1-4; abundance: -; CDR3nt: TGTGCCAGCTCACCCGGGCAGGGTGGGGAACTGTTTTTT; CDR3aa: CASSPGQGGELFF
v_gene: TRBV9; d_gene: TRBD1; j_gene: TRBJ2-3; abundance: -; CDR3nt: TGTGCCAGCAGCGAGCTGGGGACAGGGGTAGGTAGATTGGATACGCAGTATTTT; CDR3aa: CASSELGTGVGRLDTQYF
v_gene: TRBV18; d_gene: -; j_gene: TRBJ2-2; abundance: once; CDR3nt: TGTGCCAGCTCACCCCTTGGCACCGGGGAGCTGTTTTTT; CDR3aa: CASSPLGTGELFF
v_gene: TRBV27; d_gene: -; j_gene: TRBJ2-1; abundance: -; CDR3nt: TGTGCCAGCAGTCCCCGGACCCCGGGTGATGAGCAGTTCTTC; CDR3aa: CASSPRTPGDEQFF
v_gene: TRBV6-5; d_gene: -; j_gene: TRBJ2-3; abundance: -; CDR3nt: TGTGCCAGCAGTTCGAGGGACGCAGATACGCAGTATTTT; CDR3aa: CASSSRDADTQYF
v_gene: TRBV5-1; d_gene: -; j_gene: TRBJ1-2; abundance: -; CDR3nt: TGCGCCAGCAGGGCGGAGAACTATGGCTACACCTTC; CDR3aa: CASRAENYGYTF
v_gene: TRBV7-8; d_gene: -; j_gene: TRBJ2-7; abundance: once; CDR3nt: TGTGCCAGCAGCATACAGAACCCCTACGAGCAGTACTTC; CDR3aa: CASSIQNPYEQYF
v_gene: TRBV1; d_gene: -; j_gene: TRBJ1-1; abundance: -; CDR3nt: TGCACCAGCAGCCAAGACCCGGGATCCGGGGTAGCTTTCTTT; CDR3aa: CTSSQDPGSGVAFF
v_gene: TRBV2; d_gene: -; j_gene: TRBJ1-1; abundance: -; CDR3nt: TGTGCCAGCAGTAAGGACAGCTACACTGAAGCTTTCTTT; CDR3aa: CASSKDSYTEAFF
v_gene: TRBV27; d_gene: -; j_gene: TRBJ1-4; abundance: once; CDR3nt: TGTGCCAGCAGTTTATCACGGAACAATGAAAAACTGTTTTTT; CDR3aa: CASSLSRNNEKLFF
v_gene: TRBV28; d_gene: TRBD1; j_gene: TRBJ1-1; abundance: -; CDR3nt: TGTGCCAGCAGTCCCCGGACAGGGGACGCTGAAGCTTTCTTT; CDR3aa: CASSPRTGDAEAFF
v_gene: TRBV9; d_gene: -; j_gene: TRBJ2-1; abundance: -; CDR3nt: TGTGCCAGCAGCGTAGGTTCAATAGTCGGCGATGAGCAGTTCTTC; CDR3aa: CASSVGSIVGDEQFF
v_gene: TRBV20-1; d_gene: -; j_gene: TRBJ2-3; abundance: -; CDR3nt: TGCAGTGCCCTATTCACAGATACGCAGTATTTT; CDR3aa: CSALFTDTQYF
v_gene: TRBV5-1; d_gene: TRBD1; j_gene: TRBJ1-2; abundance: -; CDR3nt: TGCGCCAGCAGCTCCCTGGGGGACAGATTGCCTGGGTATGATGGCTACACCTTC; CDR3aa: CASSSLGDRLPGYDGYTF
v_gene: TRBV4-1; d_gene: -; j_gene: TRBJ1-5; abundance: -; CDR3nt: TGCGCCAGCAGCCAAGTAGAACAGGGCGATCAGCCCCAGCATTTT; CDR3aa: CASSQVEQGDQPQHF
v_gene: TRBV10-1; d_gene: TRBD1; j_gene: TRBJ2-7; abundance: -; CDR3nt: TGCGCCAGCAGTGAGCCCCCTGACTCAGGGGGAGATCCCTACGAGCAGTACTTC; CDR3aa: CASSEPPDSGGDPYEQYF
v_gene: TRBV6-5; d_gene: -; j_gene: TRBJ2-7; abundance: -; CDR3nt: TGTGCCAGCAGTTCCCCAGGGCTACCATGGGAGCAGTACTTC; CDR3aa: CASSSPGLPWEQYF
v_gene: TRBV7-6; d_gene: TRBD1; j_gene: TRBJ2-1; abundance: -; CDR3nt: TGTGCCAGCAGCCGTATGGTTTCGTGGGGACAGGGGGCGGCCAATGAGCAGTTCTTC; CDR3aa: CASSRMVSWGQGAANEQFF
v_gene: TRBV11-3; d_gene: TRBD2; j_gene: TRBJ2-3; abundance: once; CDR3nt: TGTGCCAGCAGCTTAGGGACTAGCGGGATCGCAGATACGCAGTATTTT; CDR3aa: CASSLGTSGIADTQYF
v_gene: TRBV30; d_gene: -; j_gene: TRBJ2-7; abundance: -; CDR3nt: TGTGCCTGGAGTAGGACGGCGACCAACACCCACGAGCAGTACTTC; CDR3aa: CAWSRTATNTHEQYF
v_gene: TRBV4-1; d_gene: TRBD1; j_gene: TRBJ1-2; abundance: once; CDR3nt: TGCGCCAGCAGCATTACTCCGGGACAGGGGGCGTTGGGCTACACCTTC; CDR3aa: CASSITPGQGALGYTF
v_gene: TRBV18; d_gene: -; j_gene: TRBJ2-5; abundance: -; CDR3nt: TGTGCCAGCTCACCACCGGTTCTGGGTCAGGAGACCCAGTACTTC; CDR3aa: CASSPPVLGQETQYF
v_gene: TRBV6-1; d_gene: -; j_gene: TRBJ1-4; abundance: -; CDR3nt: TGTGCCAGCAGTGAAAGGCAGGGGTGGAGTGAAAAACTGTTTTTT; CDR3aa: CASSERQGWSEKLFF
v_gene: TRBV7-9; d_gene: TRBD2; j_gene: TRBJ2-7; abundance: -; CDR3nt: TGTGCCAGCAGCTCCAGCGGGAGATACTACGAGCAGTACTTC; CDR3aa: CASSSSGRYYEQYF
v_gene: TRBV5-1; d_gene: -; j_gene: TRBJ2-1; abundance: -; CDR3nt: TGCGCCAGCAGCTTGGAGCCACGGATAGAGCAGTTCTTC; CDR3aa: CASSLEPRIEQFF
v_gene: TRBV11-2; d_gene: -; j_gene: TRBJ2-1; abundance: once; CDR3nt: TGTGCCAGCAGCCCCGCGGGCAATGAGCAGTTCTTC; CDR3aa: CASSPAGNEQFF
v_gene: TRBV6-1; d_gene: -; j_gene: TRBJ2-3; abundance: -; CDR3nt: TGTGCCAGCCTTAAACAGGGACGGCCAGATACGCAGTATTTT; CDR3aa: CASLKQGRPDTQYF
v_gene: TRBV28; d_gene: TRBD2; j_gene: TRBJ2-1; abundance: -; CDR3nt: TGTGCCAGCAGTTTCGGCGGGAGGGCCGGGTTCTTC; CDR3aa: CASSFGGRAGFF
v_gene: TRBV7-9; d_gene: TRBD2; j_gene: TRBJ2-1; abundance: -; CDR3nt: TGTGCCAGCAGCCCCCGGACTAGCGGGAGTCGGAATGAGCAGTTCTTC; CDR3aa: CASSPRTSGSRNEQFF
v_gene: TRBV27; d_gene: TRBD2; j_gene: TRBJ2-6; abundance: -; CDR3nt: TGTGCCAGCAGTCTCACCCCCTTCGCGGGGGCTGGGGCCAACGTCCTGACTTTC; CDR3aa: CASSLTPFAGAGANVLTF
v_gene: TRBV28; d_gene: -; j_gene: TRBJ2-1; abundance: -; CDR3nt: TGTGCCAGCAGTTTTTGGGCGGGATTCCGAACCAGCTCCTACAATGAGCAGTTCTTC; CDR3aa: CASSFWAGFRTSSYNEQFF
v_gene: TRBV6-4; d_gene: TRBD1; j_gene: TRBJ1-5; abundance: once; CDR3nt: TGTGCCAGCATGGATAACAGGGGGCTTAGCAATCAGCCCCAGCATTTT; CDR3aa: CASMDNRGLSNQPQHF
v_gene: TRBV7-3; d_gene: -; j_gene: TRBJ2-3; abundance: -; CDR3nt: TGTGCCAGCAGCCCACCGGGACGTTCAGATACGCAGTATTTT; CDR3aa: CASSPPGRSDTQYF
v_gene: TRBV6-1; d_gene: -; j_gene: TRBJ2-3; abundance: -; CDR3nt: TGTGCCAGCAGTGATTATGGGGGGCCCACAGATACGCAGTATTTT; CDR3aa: CASSDYGGPTDTQYF
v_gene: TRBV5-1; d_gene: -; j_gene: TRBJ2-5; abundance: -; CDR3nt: TGCGCCAGCAGCTTGGGTAGCTTTGGAGAGACCCAGTACTTC; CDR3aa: CASSLGSFGETQYF
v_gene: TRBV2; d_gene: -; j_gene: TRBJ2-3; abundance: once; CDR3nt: TGTGCCACCGGCCCCGAGATCACAGATACGCAGTATTTT; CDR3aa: CATGPEITDTQYF
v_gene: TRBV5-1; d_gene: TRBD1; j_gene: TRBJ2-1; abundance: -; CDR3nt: TGCGCCAGCACACGCTCCGGGACAGACACTTCCGATGAGCAGTTCTTC; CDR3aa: CASTRSGTDTSDEQFF
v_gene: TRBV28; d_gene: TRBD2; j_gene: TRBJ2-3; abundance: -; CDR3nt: TGTGCCAGCGTCGCGGTGGGAGGGTACGGAGATACGCAGTATTTT; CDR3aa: CASVAVGGYGDTQYF
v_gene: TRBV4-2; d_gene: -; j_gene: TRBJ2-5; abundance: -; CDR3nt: TGTGCCAGCAGCCAAGGGGTATACTCGGCAGGGGAGACCCAGTACTTC; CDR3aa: CASSQGVYSAGETQYF
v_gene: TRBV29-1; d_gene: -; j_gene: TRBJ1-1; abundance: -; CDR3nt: TGCAGCGTTTCCTGGAGGGGTGGGGACACTGAAGCTTTCTTT; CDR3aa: CSVSWRGGDTEAFF
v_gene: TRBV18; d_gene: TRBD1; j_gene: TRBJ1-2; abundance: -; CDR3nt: TGTGCCAGCTCACCGACAGGGGCGGCGGAGGTCTATGGCTACACCTTC; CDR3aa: CASSPTGAAEVYGYTF
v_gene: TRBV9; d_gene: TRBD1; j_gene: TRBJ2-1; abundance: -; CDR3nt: TGTGCCAGCAGCTCTGAAGGGACAGGGTACAATGAGCAGTTCTTC; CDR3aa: CASSSEGTGYNEQFF
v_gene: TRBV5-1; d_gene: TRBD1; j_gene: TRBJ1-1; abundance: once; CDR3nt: TGCGCCAGCAGCACCGGACAGGGGGGAACTGAAGCTTTCTTT; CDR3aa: CASSTGQGGTEAFF